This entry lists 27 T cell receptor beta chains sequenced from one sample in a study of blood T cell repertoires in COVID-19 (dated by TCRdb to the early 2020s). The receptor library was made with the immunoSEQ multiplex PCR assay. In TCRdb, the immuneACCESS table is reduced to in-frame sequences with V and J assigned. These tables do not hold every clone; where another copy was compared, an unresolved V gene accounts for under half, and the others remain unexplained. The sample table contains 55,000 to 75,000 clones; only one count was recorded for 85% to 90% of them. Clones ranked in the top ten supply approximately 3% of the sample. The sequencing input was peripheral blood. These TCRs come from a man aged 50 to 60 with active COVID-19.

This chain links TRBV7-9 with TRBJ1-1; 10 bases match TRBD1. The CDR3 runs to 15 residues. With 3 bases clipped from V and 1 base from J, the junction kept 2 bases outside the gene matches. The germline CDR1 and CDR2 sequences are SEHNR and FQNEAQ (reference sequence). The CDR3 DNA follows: TGTGCCAGCAGCTTCGGGACAGGGGAGAACACTGAAGCTTTCTTT. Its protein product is CASSFGTGENTEAFF.

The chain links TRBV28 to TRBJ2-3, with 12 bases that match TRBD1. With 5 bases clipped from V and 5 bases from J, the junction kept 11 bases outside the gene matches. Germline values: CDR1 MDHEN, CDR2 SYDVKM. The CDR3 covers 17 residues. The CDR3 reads CASSPMGQGAAKDTQYF. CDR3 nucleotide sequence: TGTGCCAGCAGTCCAATGGGACAGGGGGCAGCGAAAGATACGCAGTATTTT.

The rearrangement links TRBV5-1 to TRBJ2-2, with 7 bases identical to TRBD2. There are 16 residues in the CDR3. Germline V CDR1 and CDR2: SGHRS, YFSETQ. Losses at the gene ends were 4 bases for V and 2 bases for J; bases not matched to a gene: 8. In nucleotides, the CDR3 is TGCGCCAGCAGCCCCCCGACTAGCTCCAACACCGGGGAGCTGTTTTTT. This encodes CASSPPTSSNTGELFF.

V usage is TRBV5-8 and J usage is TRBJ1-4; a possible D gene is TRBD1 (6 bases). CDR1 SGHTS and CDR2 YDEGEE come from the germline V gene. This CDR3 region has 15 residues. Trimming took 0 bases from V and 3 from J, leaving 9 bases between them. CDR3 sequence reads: CASSLGGGPNEKLFF. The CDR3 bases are TGTGCCAGCAGCTTGGGAGGGGGACCTAATGAAAAACTGTTTTTT.

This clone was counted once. The CDR3 is CASSQDRTSYEQYF. For the CDR3, the DNA is TGTGCCAGCAGCCAAGATCGGACATCCTACGAGCAGTACTTC. The genes are TRBV3-1 (or the pseudogene TRBV3-2) and TRBJ2-7; D is perhaps TRBD1 (5 bases). The CDR3 loop spans 14 amino acids. CDR1 and CDR2 from the germline V gene are LGHDT and YNNKEL (reference sequence). Deletions cut 0 bases from V and 1 base from J, with 7 bases between.

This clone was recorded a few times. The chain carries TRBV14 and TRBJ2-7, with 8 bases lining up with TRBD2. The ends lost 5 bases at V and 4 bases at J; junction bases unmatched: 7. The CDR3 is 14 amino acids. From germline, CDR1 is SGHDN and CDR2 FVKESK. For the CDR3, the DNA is TGTGCCAGCAGCTACACTAGCGGTATTTACGAGCAGTACTTC. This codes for CASSYTSGIYEQYF. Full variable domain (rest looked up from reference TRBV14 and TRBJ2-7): EAGVTQFPSHSVIEKGQTVTLRCDPISGHDNLYWYRRVMGKEIKFLLHFVKESKQDESGMPNNRFLAERTGGTYSTLKVQPAELEDSGVYFCASSYTSGIYEQYFGPGTRLTVT.

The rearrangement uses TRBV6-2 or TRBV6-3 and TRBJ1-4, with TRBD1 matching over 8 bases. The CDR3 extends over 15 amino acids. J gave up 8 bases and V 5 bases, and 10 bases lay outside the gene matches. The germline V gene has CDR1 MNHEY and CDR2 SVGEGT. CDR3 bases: TGTGCCAGCAGTCCGACAGGGGAGGTGGACGAAAAACTGTTTTTT. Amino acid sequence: CASSPTGEVDEKLFF.

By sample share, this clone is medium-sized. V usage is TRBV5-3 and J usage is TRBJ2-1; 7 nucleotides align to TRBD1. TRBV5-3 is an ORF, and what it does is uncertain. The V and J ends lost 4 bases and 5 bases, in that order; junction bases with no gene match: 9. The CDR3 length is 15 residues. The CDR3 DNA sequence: TGTGCCAGAAGCATCCATCGGGACAGACACAATGAGCAGTTCTTC. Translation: CARSIHRDRHNEQFF.

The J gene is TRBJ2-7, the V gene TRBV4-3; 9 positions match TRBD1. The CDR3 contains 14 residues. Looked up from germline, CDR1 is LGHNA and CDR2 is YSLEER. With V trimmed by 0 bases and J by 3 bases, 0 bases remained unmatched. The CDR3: CASSQETGGYEQYF. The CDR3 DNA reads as TGCGCCAGCAGCCAAGAGACAGGGGGCTACGAGCAGTACTTC.

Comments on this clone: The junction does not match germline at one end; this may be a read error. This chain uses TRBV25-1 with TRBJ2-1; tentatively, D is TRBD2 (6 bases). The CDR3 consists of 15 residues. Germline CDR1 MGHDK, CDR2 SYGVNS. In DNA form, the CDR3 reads TGTGCCAGCAGTGAATTCGGAGCGGGCAACAATAAGCAGTTCTTC. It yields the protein CASSEFGAGNNKQFF.

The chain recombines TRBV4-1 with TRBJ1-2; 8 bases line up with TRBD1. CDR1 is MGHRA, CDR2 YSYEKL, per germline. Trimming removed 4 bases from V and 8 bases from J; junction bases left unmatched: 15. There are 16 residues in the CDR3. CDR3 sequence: CASSPYRTGKGYGYTF. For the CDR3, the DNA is TGCGCCAGCAGCCCATATCGGACAGGGAAAGGGTACGGCTACACCTTC.

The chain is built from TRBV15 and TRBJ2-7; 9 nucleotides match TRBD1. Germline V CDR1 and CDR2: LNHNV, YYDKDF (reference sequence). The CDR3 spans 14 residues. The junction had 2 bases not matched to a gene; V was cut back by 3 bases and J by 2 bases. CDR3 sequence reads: CATSRGQGTYEQYF. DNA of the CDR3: TGTGCCACCAGCAGGGGACAGGGAACCTACGAGCAGTACTTC. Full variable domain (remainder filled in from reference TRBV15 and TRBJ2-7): DAMVIQNPRYQVTQFGKPVTLSCSQTLNHNVMYWYQQKSSQAPKLLFHYYDKDFNNEADTPDNFQSRRPNTSFCFLDIRSPGLGDTAMYLCATSRGQGTYEQYFGPGTRLTVT.

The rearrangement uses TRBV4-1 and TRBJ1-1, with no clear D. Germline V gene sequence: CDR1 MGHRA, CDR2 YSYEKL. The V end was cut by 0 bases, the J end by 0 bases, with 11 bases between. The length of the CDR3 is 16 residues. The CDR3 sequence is CASSQDWAGMNTEAFF. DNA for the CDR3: TGCGCCAGCAGCCAAGACTGGGCGGGGATGAACACTGAAGCTTTCTTT.

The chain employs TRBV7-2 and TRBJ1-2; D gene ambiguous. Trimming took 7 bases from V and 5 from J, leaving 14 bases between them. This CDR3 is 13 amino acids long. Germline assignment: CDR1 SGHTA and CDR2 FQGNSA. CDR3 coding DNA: TGTGCCAGCAAACCCGGACGGGAATATGGCTACACCTTC. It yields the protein CASKPGREYGYTF.

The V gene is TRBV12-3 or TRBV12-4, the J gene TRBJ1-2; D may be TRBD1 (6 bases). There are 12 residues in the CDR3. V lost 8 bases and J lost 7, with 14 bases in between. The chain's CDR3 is CASRRGEGGYTF. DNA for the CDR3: TGTGCCAGCCGCAGGGGTGAGGGTGGCTACACCTTC.

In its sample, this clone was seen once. The CDR3 DNA sequence: TGTGCCAGCAGTCGGGAGGGTGAGCAGTTCTTC. Translated, it gives CASSREGEQFF. V gene TRBV12-3 or TRBV12-4 combines with J gene TRBJ2-1, with 8 bases that match TRBD2. Trimming cost V 5 bases and J 9 bases; bases outside gene matches: 0. There are 11 residues in the CDR3.

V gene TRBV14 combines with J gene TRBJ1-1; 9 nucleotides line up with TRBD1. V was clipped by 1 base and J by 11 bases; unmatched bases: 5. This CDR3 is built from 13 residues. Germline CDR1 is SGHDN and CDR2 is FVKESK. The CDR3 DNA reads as TGTGCCAGCAGCCAAGTCCGGACAGGGGTCGCTTTCTTT. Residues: CASSQVRTGVAFF.

CDR3 residues: CASSPDSLAGIQYF. As DNA, the CDR3 is TGTGCCAGCAGCCCCGATTCGCTAGCGGGGATCCAGTACTTC. The chain links TRBV14 to TRBJ2-5; 9 bases are a match to TRBD2. The CDR3 is made up of 14 amino acids. Looked up from germline, CDR1 is SGHDN and CDR2 is FVKESK. V was pared by 4 bases and J by 10 bases, with 10 bases of the junction left unmatched.

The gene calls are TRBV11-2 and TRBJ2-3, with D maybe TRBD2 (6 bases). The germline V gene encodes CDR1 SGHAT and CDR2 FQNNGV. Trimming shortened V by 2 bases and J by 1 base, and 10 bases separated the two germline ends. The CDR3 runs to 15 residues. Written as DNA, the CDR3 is TGTGCCAGCAGCTTACGCGGGACGGGCACAGATACGCAGTATTTT. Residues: CASSLRGTGTDTQYF.

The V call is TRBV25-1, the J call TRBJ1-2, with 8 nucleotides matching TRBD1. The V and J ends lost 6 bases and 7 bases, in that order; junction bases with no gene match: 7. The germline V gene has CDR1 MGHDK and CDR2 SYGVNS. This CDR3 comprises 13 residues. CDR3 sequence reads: CASRTDRVSGYTF. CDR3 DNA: TGTGCCAGCAGAACGGACAGGGTATCTGGCTACACCTTC.

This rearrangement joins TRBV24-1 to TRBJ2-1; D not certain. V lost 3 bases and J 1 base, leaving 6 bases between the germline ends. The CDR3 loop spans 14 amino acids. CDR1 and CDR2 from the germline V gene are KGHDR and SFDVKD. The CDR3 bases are TGTGCCACCAGTGATACAGTATCCTACAATGAGCAGTTCTTC. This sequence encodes CATSDTVSYNEQFF.

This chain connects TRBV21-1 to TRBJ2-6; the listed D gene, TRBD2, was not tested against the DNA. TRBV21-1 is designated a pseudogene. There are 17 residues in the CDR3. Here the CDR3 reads CASSNRRGYSGANVLTF. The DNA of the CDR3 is TGTGCCAGCAGCAATCGGCGGGGCTACTCTGGGGCCAACGTCCTGACTTTC.

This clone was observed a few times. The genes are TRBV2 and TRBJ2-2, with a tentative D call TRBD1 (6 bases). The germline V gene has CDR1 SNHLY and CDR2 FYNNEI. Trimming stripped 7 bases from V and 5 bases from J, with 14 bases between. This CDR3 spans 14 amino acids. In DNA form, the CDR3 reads TGTGCCAGCACCAAGGGGGTCCGGACCGGGGAGCTGTTTTTT. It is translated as CASTKGVRTGELFF.

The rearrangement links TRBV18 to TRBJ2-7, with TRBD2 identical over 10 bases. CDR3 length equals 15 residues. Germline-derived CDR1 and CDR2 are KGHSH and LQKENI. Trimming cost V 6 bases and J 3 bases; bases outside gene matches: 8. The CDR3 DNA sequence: TGTGCCAGCTCCCCTTCCGGGACTAGCGTCTACGAGCAGTACTTC. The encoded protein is CASSPSGTSVYEQYF. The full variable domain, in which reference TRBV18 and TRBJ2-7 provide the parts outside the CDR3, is NAGVMQNPRHLVRRRGQEARLRCSPMKGHSHVYWYRQLPEEGLKFMVYLQKENIIDESGMPKERFSAEFPKEGPSILRIQQVVRGDSAAYFCASSPSGTSVYEQYFGPGTRLTVT.

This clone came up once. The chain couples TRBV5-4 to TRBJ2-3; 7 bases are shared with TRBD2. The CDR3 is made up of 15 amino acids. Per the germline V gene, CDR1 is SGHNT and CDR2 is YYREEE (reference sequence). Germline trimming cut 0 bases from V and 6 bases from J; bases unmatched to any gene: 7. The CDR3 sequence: CASSLVERGGDTQYF. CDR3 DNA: TGTGCCAGCAGCTTGGTGGAGCGGGGAGGGGATACGCAGTATTTT.

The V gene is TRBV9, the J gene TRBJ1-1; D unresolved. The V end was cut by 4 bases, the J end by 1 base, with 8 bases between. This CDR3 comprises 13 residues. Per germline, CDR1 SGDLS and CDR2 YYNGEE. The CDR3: CASSSTRNTEAFF. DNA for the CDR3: TGTGCCAGCAGCTCAACACGGAACACTGAAGCTTTCTTT.

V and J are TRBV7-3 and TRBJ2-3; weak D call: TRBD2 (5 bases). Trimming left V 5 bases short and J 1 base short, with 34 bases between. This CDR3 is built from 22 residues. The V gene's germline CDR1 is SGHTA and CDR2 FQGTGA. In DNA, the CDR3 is TGTGCCAGCAGCCCTACACCTCCGAGGTCTTGGCCCCCGGGGTTGGGCACAGATACGCAGTATTTT. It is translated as CASSPTPPRSWPPGLGTDTQYF.